These 29 T cell receptor beta chains came from one sample sequenced in a study of T cell responses to AZD1222 COVID-19 vaccine. The assay was immunoSEQ multiplex PCR, and TCRdb's table has in-frame clones only and misses some. There are about 140,000 clones in the sample; over 90% occur only once, and around 1% lies in the top ten. Sequencing used peripheral blood, obtained on day 0 of MenACWY control vaccination. The receptors originated from an adult in good health.

The V and J genes are TRBV18 and TRBJ2-5; D gene unclear. The CDR3 sequence is 12 residues long. Looked up from germline, CDR1 is KGHSH and CDR2 is LQKENI. Deletions cut 2 bases from V and 2 bases from J, with 3 bases between. CDR3: CASSPTQETQYF. CDR3 DNA sequence: TGTGCCAGCTCACCAACGCAAGAGACCCAGTACTTC.

The chain links TRBV5-1 to TRBJ2-7; 11 bases agree with TRBD2. Germline-derived CDR1 and CDR2 are SGHRS and YFSETQ. V was clipped by 4 bases and J by 7 bases; unmatched bases: 10. The CDR3 is 15 residues long. In nucleotides, the CDR3 is TGCGCCAGCAGCCTACCGATAGCGGGAGGGGGTGAGCAGTACTTC. Translation gives CASSLPIAGGGEQYF. Full variable domain (rest looked up from reference TRBV5-1 and TRBJ2-7): KAGVTQTPRYLIKTRGQQVTLSCSPISGHRSVSWYQQTPGQGLQFLFEYFSETQRNKGNFPGRFSGRQFSNSRSEMNVSTLELGDSALYLCASSLPIAGGGEQYFGPGTRLTVT.

This chain joins TRBV24-1 and TRBJ2-1, with TRBD2 identical over 10 bases. The germline CDR1 and CDR2 sequences are KGHDR and SFDVKD. The CDR3 extends over 15 amino acids. V shed 7 bases and J 7 bases; nucleotides not matched to a gene: 9. Here the CDR3 DNA reads TGTGCCACCAGCCCTAGCGGGGGCGGTACGAATGAGCAGTTCTTC. This codes for CATSPSGGGTNEQFF.

This rearrangement joins TRBV5-8 to TRBJ2-5, with D tentatively TRBD1 (6 bases). The V gene lost 0 bases and the J gene lost 4 bases, with 10 bases spanning the gap. This CDR3 spans 14 amino acids. Germline CDR1 reads SGHTS; CDR2 reads YDEGEE. The CDR3 DNA reads TGTGCCAGCAGCTTGGAGGGGGTTTCAGAGACCCAGTACTTC. Translation gives CASSLEGVSETQYF.

This chain uses TRBV6-5 with TRBJ1-4; the D gene is possibly TRBD1 (5 bases). Per germline, CDR1 MNHEY and CDR2 SVGAGI. The length of the CDR3 is 13 residues. V was clipped by 6 bases and J by 5 bases, with 10 bases between them. CDR3 in amino acids: CASSGALNEKLFF. The CDR3 nucleotides are TGTGCCAGCAGCGGGGCCCTCAATGAAAAACTGTTTTTT.

The chain uses TRBV7-2 and TRBJ1-5; D unclear. Looked up from germline, CDR1 is SGHTA and CDR2 is FQGNSA. The V gene lost 5 bases and the J gene lost 5 bases, with 16 bases spanning the gap. The CDR3 is 15 amino acids. The DNA of the CDR3 is TGTGCCAGCAGCCTTGAAGGGAGAGCCTATCAGCCCCAGCATTTT. Protein: CASSLEGRAYQPQHF.

The chain joins TRBV6-4 to TRBJ2-3; 9 bases align to TRBD2. Germline V gene sequence: CDR1 MRHNA, CDR2 SNTAGT. Unmatched junction bases numbered 7, after V lost 6 bases and J lost 0 bases. The CDR3 runs 16 residues. The CDR3 spells CASSHLAGESTDTQYF. CDR3 DNA sequence: TGTGCCAGCAGCCACTTAGCGGGGGAGAGCACAGATACGCAGTATTTT.

The chain recombines TRBV19 with TRBJ1-4; D possibly corresponds to TRBD1 (5 bases). Germline V gene lookup returns CDR1 LNHDA and CDR2 SQIVND (reference sequence). The CDR3 has 14 residues. The ends were cut back, 2 bases at V and 4 bases at J, with 8 bases in the middle. The CDR3 sequence: CASSIRGGNEKLFF. The CDR3, as DNA: TGTGCCAGTAGTATAAGGGGCGGTAATGAAAAACTGTTTTTT.

This clone was observed a few times. The rearrangement joins TRBV5-1 to TRBJ1-2; D not resolved. Trimming removed 0 bases at V and 1 base at J, with 10 bases between. Germline CDR1 SGHRS, CDR2 YFSETQ. The CDR3 is made up of 15 amino acids. CDR3 nucleotide sequence: TGCGCCAGCAGCTTGGTTGCCAACCTTAACTATGGCTACACCTTC. This gives the protein CASSLVANLNYGYTF.

The chain uses TRBV13 and TRBJ1-4; TRBD1 might be the D (6 bases). The germline gives CDR1 PRHDT, CDR2 FYEKMQ (reference sequence). V was pared by 7 bases and J by 8 bases, with 14 bases between. CDR3 size: 13 residues. CDR3 residues: CASKGRGWEKLFF. The DNA for the CDR3 is TGTGCCAGCAAGGGCAGGGGTTGGGAAAAACTGTTTTTT.

The genes are TRBV11-1 and TRBJ1-1; D unclear. The CDR3 contains 13 residues. Germline V gives CDR1 SGHAT, CDR2 FQDESV (reference sequence). V lost 2 bases and J lost 1, with 5 bases in between. The CDR3 DNA reads TGTGCCAGCAGCTTATCGAAGAACACTGAAGCTTTCTTT. Residues: CASSLSKNTEAFF. The entire variable domain, with the rest obtained from reference TRBV11-1 and TRBJ1-1, is as follows: EAEVAQSPRYKITEKSQAVAFWCDPISGHATLYWYRQILGQGPELLVQFQDESVVDDSQLPKDRFSAERLKGVDSTLKIQPAELGDSAMYLCASSLSKNTEAFFGQGTRLTVV.

The chain carries TRBV24-1 and TRBJ2-5, with 13 bases that match TRBD2. The germline V gene encodes CDR1 KGHDR and CDR2 SFDVKD. There are 15 residues in the CDR3. The V gene end was trimmed by 4 bases and the J gene end by 5 bases; junction bases not matched to a gene: 3. The chain's CDR3 is CATSDGLAGVETQYF. The DNA of the CDR3 is TGTGCCACCAGTGACGGACTAGCGGGGGTTGAGACCCAGTACTTC.

V is TRBV28 and J is TRBJ2-1; no clear D. The germline V gene encodes CDR1 MDHEN and CDR2 SYDVKM. The CDR3 totals 17 residues. V dropped 3 bases and J dropped 1 base, with 16 bases sitting between them. CDR3 region: CASSFWLPPGSYNEQFF. The CDR3, as DNA: TGTGCCAGCAGTTTCTGGCTTCCCCCAGGTTCCTACAATGAGCAGTTCTTC.

The chain recombines TRBV27 with TRBJ2-3; 10 positions agree with TRBD1. The CDR3 length is 17 residues. CDR1 MNHEY and CDR2 SMNVEV come from the germline V gene (reference sequence). Trimming removed 5 bases from V and 0 bases from J; junction bases left unmatched: 8. In DNA, the CDR3 is TGTGCCAGCAGTCCCGCCGACAGGGGGCTGAGCACAGATACGCAGTATTTT. Protein sequence: CASSPADRGLSTDTQYF.

The chain couples TRBV11-1 to TRBJ2-3; TRBD1 matches at 7 bases. The J segment lost 4 bases and the V segment lost 5 bases, leaving 6 bases of the junction unmatched. Germline CDR1 is SGHAT and CDR2 is FQDESV (reference sequence). This CDR3 region has 14 residues. CDR3: CASSPGTAADTQYF. The DNA of the CDR3 is TGTGCCAGCAGCCCTGGGACAGCGGCAGATACGCAGTATTTT.

The chain carries TRBV2 and TRBJ1-4; D gene unclear. The CDR3 extends over 15 amino acids. V was pared by 4 bases and J by 0 bases, with 9 bases between. The germline CDR1 and CDR2 sequences are SNHLY and FYNNEI. The CDR3 DNA follows: TGTGCCAGCAGTGCTCTGACGTCAACTAATGAAAAACTGTTTTTT. Amino acid sequence: CASSALTSTNEKLFF.

The chain combines TRBV6-2 or TRBV6-3 with TRBJ2-1, with TRBD2 matching over 8 bases. The CDR3 is 17 amino acids. Germline assignment: CDR1 MNHEY and CDR2 SVGEGT. Trimming removed 2 bases from V and 8 bases from J; junction bases left unmatched: 14. The CDR3 sequence: CASSYVAGRSRSHEQFF. In DNA form, the CDR3 reads TGTGCCAGCAGTTACGTAGCGGGACGCTCCCGGTCCCATGAGCAGTTCTTC.

The rearrangement joins TRBV10-1 to TRBJ2-7; no reliable D call. Germline V gene sequence: CDR1 WNHNN, CDR2 SYGVQD (reference sequence). The V and J ends lost 8 bases and 0 bases respectively, with 8 bases between them. There are 12 residues in the CDR3. CDR3 in DNA: TGCGCCAGCGCGAGAAGCTCCTACGAGCAGTACTTC. This gives the protein CASARSSYEQYF.

The rearrangement joins TRBV30 to TRBJ1-5; D possibly corresponds to TRBD1 (5 bases). V dropped 3 bases and J dropped 7 bases, with 13 bases sitting between them. This CDR3 comprises 13 residues. CDR1 GTSNPN and CDR2 SVGIG come from the germline V gene (reference sequence). The CDR3 DNA sequence: TGTGCCTGGAGCCCCGCGGGGGGACAGCCCCAGCATTTT. Encoded protein: CAWSPAGGQPQHF.

This clone was detected a few times. V and J are TRBV28 and TRBJ2-3, with D perhaps matching TRBD1 (6 bases). The CDR3 contains 16 residues. Germline V CDR1 and CDR2: MDHEN, SYDVKM. V was clipped by 2 bases and J by 5 bases, with 17 bases between them. CDR3 sequence: CASSLVQGYTKDTQYF. The CDR3 nucleotides are TGTGCCAGCAGTTTAGTCCAGGGGTATACAAAAGATACGCAGTATTTT.

This clone was counted only a few times. This sequence joins TRBV2 and TRBJ1-6; the D is unclear. V was pared by 3 bases and J by 7 bases, with 7 bases between. Looked up from germline, CDR1 is SNHLY and CDR2 is FYNNEI. The CDR3 extends over 13 amino acids. The CDR3 loop reads CASSEVVNSPLHF. CDR3 nucleotides: TGTGCCAGCAGTGAGGTGGTAAATTCACCCCTCCACTTT. The full variable domain, completed using reference TRBV2 and TRBJ1-6, is EPEVTQTPSHQVTQMGQEVILRCVPISNHLYFYWYRQILGQKVEFLVSFYNNEISEKSEIFDDQFSVERPDGSNFTLKIRSTKLEDSAMYFCASSEVVNSPLHFGNGTRLTVT.

This clone was counted between two and nine times. The chain recombines TRBV20-1 with TRBJ1-1; D not resolved. V was cut by 3 bases and J by 0 bases, with 5 bases left in between. The CDR3 spans 12 residues. The germline gives CDR1 DFQATT, CDR2 SNEGSKA (reference sequence). CDR3 nucleotide sequence: TGCAGTGCTAGTCAGGTGAACACTGAAGCTTTCTTT. Amino acid sequence: CSASQVNTEAFF.

The V and J genes are TRBV4-3 and TRBJ1-3; D is unclear. The CDR3 spans 16 residues. V lost 0 bases and J 0 bases, leaving 9 bases between the germline ends. Germline CDR1 reads LGHNA; CDR2 reads YSLEER. CDR3 residues: CASSQDPADSGNTIYF. In DNA, the CDR3 is TGCGCCAGCAGCCAAGATCCGGCGGACTCTGGAAACACCATATATTTT.

The table lists this clone with a count of one. The chain employs TRBV28 and TRBJ1-1; D remains unclear. CDR3 length: 12 residues. CDR1 is MDHEN, CDR2 SYDVKM, per germline. Trimming shortened V by 4 bases and J by 5 bases, and 8 bases separated the two germline ends. CDR3: CASSSFGTEAFF. In DNA, the CDR3 is TGTGCCAGCAGTTCATTTGGGACTGAAGCTTTCTTT.

The CDR3, as DNA: TGCGCCAGCAGTCTAATAACAGGGGCTGAAGCTTTCTTT. As protein: CASSLITGAEAFF. V and J are TRBV5-1 and TRBJ1-1, with 7 nucleotides matching TRBD1. This CDR3 is built from 13 residues. Germline CDR1 and CDR2: SGHRS and YFSETQ. V dropped 5 bases and J dropped 6; count of bases not matched to a gene: 7.

This clone turned up a few times. The gene calls are TRBV27 and TRBJ1-2; D not resolved. V dropped 6 bases and J dropped 8 bases, with 16 bases sitting between them. Germline CDR1 and CDR2: MNHEY and SMNVEV (reference sequence). The CDR3 extends over 13 amino acids. CDR3 residues: CASSLAGNKGYTF. CDR3 nucleotide sequence: TGTGCCAGCAGCCTGGCCGGGAACAAGGGCTACACCTTC.

This chain uses TRBV5-1 with TRBJ1-6; the D gene is possibly TRBD1 (5 bases). The CDR3 contains 16 residues. Germline assignment: CDR1 SGHRS and CDR2 YFSETQ. The V end lost 4 bases, the J end lost 8 bases, and 19 bases lay between the germline ends. CDR3 sequence reads: CASSTGQALGDSPLHF. The CDR3 DNA reads TGCGCCAGCAGCACCGGCCAGGCGCTAGGGGATTCACCCCTCCACTTT.

The CDR3 loop is CASSENRAQKGGSPLHF. CDR3 nucleotide sequence: TGTGCCAGCAGTGAAAACAGGGCGCAAAAAGGCGGTTCACCCCTCCACTTT. The V gene is TRBV2, the J gene TRBJ1-6, with TRBD1 as a possible D gene (6 bases). V was pared by 2 bases and J by 9 bases, with 20 bases between. Germline V gene data show CDR1 as SNHLY and CDR2 as FYNNEI. The CDR3 sequence is 17 residues long.

For the CDR3, the DNA is TGTGCCAGTAGTATAGCCGTCGGGGGAGGGTACTACGAGCAGTACTTC. The encoded protein is CASSIAVGGGYYEQYF. The chain employs TRBV19 and TRBJ2-7; 7 bases map to TRBD2. The V gene's germline CDR1 is LNHDA and CDR2 SQIVND (reference sequence). The CDR3 runs to 16 residues. Germline trimming cut 1 base from V and 3 bases from J; bases unmatched to any gene: 9.